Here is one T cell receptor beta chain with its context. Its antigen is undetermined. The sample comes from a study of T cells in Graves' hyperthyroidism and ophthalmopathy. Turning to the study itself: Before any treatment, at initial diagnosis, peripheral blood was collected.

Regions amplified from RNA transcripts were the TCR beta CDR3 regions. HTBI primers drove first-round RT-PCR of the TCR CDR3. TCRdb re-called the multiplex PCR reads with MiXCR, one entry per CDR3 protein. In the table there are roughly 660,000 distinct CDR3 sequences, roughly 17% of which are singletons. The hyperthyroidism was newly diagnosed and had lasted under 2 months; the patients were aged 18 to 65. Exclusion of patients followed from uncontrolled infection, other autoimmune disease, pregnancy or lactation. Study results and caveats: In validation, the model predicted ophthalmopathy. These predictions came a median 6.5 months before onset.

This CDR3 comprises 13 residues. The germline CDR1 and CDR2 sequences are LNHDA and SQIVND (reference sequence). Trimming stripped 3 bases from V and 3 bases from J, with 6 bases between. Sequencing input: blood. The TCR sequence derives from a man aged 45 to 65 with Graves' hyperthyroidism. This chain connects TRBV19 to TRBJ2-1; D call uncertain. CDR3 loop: CASSIGDYNEQFF. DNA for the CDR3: TGTGCCAGTAGTATCGGTGACTACAATGAGCAGTTCTTC. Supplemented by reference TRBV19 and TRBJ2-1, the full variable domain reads DGGITQSPKYLFRKEGQNVTLSCEQNLNHDAMYWYRQDPGQGLRLIYYSQIVNDFQKGDIAEGYSVSREKKESFPLTVTSAQKNPTAFYLCASSIGDYNEQFFGPGTRLTVL.